The T cell receptor beta chain described here comes from a study of radiotherapy plus CTLA-4 blockade in lung cancer. Study summary: Objective responses arose in approximately 17% of patients, and approximately 31% experienced disease control.

Study-level findings and limits: Strongest reported response predictors: early blood clone changes and post-radiation interferon-beta. Blood TCR clones of tumor origin expanded after radiotherapy plus ipilimumab.

Germline CDR1 reads LNHNV; CDR2 reads YYDKDF (reference sequence). Unmatched junction bases numbered 8, after V lost 3 bases and J lost 6 bases. The length of the CDR3 is 15 residues. Clones were read by immunoSEQ multiplex PCR, and TCRdb kept only the in-frame ones, dropping some. The top ten clones hold under 5.5% of a sample with 75,000 to 100,000 clones, 80% to 90% of them seen once. As concerns this clone: Its antigen is still unknown.

The sequence derives from a human donor with non-small cell lung cancer that progressed on radiotherapy plus ipilimumab. V is TRBV15 and J is TRBJ1-5; 7 positions agree with TRBD1. The specimen was peripheral blood, collected from a patient treated with radiotherapy plus ipilimumab. This CDR3 is CATSRTTGQGQPQHF. CDR3 nucleotide sequence: TGTGCCACCAGCAGGACGACAGGGCAAGGTCAGCCCCAGCATTTT.